This is a list of T cell receptor beta chains from one sample in a study of T cells in tuberculosis. Clones were sequenced by immunoSEQ multiplex PCR, and TCRdb holds only the in-frame ones, with some missing. The sample has more than 30,000 clones; 86% are singletons. This material consisted of PBMCs, taken at tuberculosis diagnosis. These receptors were collected from an adult with tuberculosis. Each CDR3 is given with its conserved first and last residue. Fields, in order: V gene, clone size, CDR3 protein. Only part of the rows carry a size: once, few, many, or a class if the clone is expanded.

TRBV30 NA CAWSDGVSSNQPQHF
TRBV23-1 few CASSHSQGSNEQFF
TRBV6-5 NA CASTQGAGTFEQYF
TRBV6-1 NA CASRVGGSNYGYTF
TRBV27 few CASKSGELSNEQFF
TRBV18 NA CASSPPTRRETQYF
TRBV7-9 NA CASSPQGGNTEAFF
TRBV11-2 NA CASSYGLAGAYEQYF
TRBV7-2 NA CASSSSGRVNQPQHF
TRBV19 NA CASSIGLGQGGTDTQYF
TRBV29-1 once CSGGERGSEQYF
TRBV2 NA CASSEGQGAYNEQFF
TRBV5-1 few CASSLDSLNTEAFF
TRBV4-1 NA CASSQARLAGGPNTGELFF
TRBV14 NA CASSRDYRGPRSYNEQFF
TRBV7-2 NA CASSRGRGSTYNEQFF
TRBV19 NA CASSAQPIQGAVGNQPQHF
TRBV2 NA CASSVTSTSGGYEQYF
TRBV27 NA CASSPLFGQGTGQPQHF
TRBV7-9 NA CASSSDNPNYGYTF
TRBV4-2 NA CASSQALAGGYEQYF
TRBV11-2 NA CASSLVRSGDSYEQYF
TRBV5-1 NA CASTQTGSEQYF
TRBV7-8 NA CASSLGQGRTAKLFF
TRBV5-1 NA CASSPGQGAGGNIQYF
TRBV4-1 few CASSRGPSGEGGYTF
TRBV2 once CASNPQGADTGELFF
TRBV2 NA CASRRSHSNQPQHF
TRBV9 NA CASSVGTDWFYGYTF
TRBV4-1 once CASSQGLGRAYNEQFF
TRBV4-1 NA CASSQERGPNYGYTF
TRBV27 NA CASSSRGGGSYEQYF
TRBV25-1 NA CASSVKASGIPSYEQYF
TRBV11-2 NA CASSLFRFNQPQHF
TRBV6-6 NA CASSFTGLNEAFF
TRBV5-8 NA CASSLHPPGLTYNEQFF
TRBV29-1 NA CSVADAGNYGYTF
TRBV7-8 NA CASSFYSTDTQYF
TRBV19 NA CASSIGTGRAGRVRSSGNTIYF
TRBV13 NA CASRGGEKLFF
TRBV6-1 NA CASSEFAGQTEAFF
TRBV9 few CASSVDQRRVNGYTF
TRBV30 NA CAWRKPTGEAFF
TRBV28 NA CASSIAGGREETQYF
TRBV5-4 NA CASSLAYAGSTDTQYF
TRBV15 NA CATSRDRVGEQYF
TRBV10-3 NA CAISESLRQGTDTQYF
TRBV30 NA CAWSVHGQGEYF
TRBV18 NA CASSPSDRNPRRDYNEQFF
TRBV10-3 NA CAIRTWTSWEQYF
TRBV9 NA CASSPGLAGTYNEQFF
TRBV5-6 once CASSRQVTGVTDTQYF
TRBV30 NA CAWSVRGNTEAFF
TRBV2 NA CASTQAGQGVNQPQHF
TRBV6-1 NA CASSNQGALGQPQHF